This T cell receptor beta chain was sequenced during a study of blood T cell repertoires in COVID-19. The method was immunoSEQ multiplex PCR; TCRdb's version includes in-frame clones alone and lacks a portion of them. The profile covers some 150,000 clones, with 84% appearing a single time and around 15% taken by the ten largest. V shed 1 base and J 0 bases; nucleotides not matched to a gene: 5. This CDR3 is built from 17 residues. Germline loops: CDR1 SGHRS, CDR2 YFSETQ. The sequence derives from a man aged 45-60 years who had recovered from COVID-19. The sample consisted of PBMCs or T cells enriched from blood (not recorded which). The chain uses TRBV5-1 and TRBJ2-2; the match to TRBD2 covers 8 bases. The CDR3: CASSLIQAGANTGELFF. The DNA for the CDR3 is TGCGCCAGCAGCTTGATTCAAGCGGGAGCGAACACCGGGGAGCTGTTTTTT.